The 20 T cell receptor beta chains reported below all come from one sample, sequenced in a study of PD-L1 blockade in urothelial cancer. Indicated time point: pretreatment peripheral blood. The assay was immunoSEQ multiplex PCR, and TCRdb's table has in-frame clones only and misses some. The repertoire holds about 49,000 clones, with 79% as singletons. The sample consisted of PBMCs, taken around atezolizumab (anti-PD-L1) treatment. The receptors come from an older man with urothelial cancer.

This clone turned up a few times. The chain has TRBV28 and TRBJ1-5; no definite D call. Trimming removed 5 bases from V and 2 bases from J, with 7 bases in between. The CDR3 contains 13 residues. Germline loops: CDR1 MDHEN, CDR2 SYDVKM. The CDR3 nucleotides are TGTGCCAGCAGTCGGGGAGGCAATCAGCCCCAGCATTTT. It yields the protein CASSRGGNQPQHF.

The chain recombines TRBV19 with TRBJ2-1; 7 nucleotides align to TRBD2. This CDR3 region has 14 residues. The germline V gene has CDR1 LNHDA and CDR2 SQIVND (reference sequence). Trimming cost V 6 bases and J 8 bases; bases outside gene matches: 10. CDR3 in amino acids: CASRRGSRIDEQFF. The DNA for the CDR3 is TGTGCCAGTAGACGCGGGAGTAGGATTGATGAGCAGTTCTTC.

The V and J genes are TRBV6-6 and TRBJ1-4, with TRBD1 as a possible D gene (6 bases). Germline values: CDR1 MNHNY, CDR2 SVGAGI (reference sequence). The V gene lost 2 bases and the J gene lost 3 bases, with 10 bases spanning the gap. The CDR3 extends over 15 amino acids. For the CDR3, the DNA is TGTGCCAGCAGTTACGGGGGCCTGGCTAATGAAAAACTGTTTTTT. This gives the protein CASSYGGLANEKLFF.

The chain carries TRBV7-6 and TRBJ2-2, with 7 nucleotides matching TRBD1. The CDR3 runs to 16 residues. Germline V CDR1 and CDR2: SGHVS, FNYEAQ. The junction had 7 bases not matched to a gene; V was cut back by 3 bases and J by 3 bases. Here the CDR3 reads CASSFIGTAYTGELFF. The CDR3 DNA sequence: TGTGCCAGCAGCTTCATCGGGACAGCTTACACCGGGGAGCTGTTTTTT.

The chain carries TRBV11-3 and TRBJ2-1; the match to TRBD1 covers 7 bases. V dropped 1 base and J dropped 8; count of bases not matched to a gene: 5. From germline, CDR1 is SGHNT and CDR2 YENEEA. The CDR3 is made up of 14 amino acids. CDR3 region: CASSLVTGSDEQFF. The CDR3 DNA sequence: TGTGCCAGCAGCTTAGTGACAGGGAGCGATGAGCAGTTCTTC.

The V call is TRBV7-8, the J call TRBJ1-4; perhaps TRBD1 as D (5 bases). Trimming stripped 5 bases from V and 5 bases from J, with 15 bases between. Germline V gene sequence: CDR1 SGHVS, CDR2 FQNEAQ. The CDR3 has 15 residues. The CDR3 protein is CASSEQVVLNEKLFF. The CDR3 DNA follows: TGTGCCAGCAGCGAACAGGTCGTCCTAAATGAAAAACTGTTTTTT.

This clone was detected once. The chain uses TRBV2 and TRBJ1-1; no firm D call. The CDR3 sequence is 13 residues long. Between the trimmed V and J ends, which lost 5 bases and 0 bases, there was a span of 7 bases. CDR1 SNHLY and CDR2 FYNNEI come from the germline V gene. The CDR3 loop reads CASSPDLNTEAFF. In DNA form, the CDR3 reads TGTGCCAGCAGTCCAGATTTGAACACTGAAGCTTTCTTT.

CDR3 sequence reads: CASSPGASGLSNTGELFF. For the CDR3, the DNA is TGTGCCAGCAGCCCCGGCGCTAGCGGCTTATCTAACACCGGGGAGCTGTTTTTT. This chain joins TRBV7-2 and TRBJ2-2; TRBD2 matches 7 bases. J lost 2 bases, V lost 5 bases, and 14 bases had no gene match. The CDR3 has 18 amino acids. Germline V gene lookup returns CDR1 SGHTA and CDR2 FQGNSA.

The rearrangement uses TRBV5-1 and TRBJ2-3; 10 positions match TRBD2. The V gene end was trimmed by 5 bases and the J gene end by 1 base; junction bases not matched to a gene: 1. The germline gives CDR1 SGHRS, CDR2 YFSETQ. This CDR3 region has 14 residues. In DNA, the CDR3 is TGCGCCAGCAGGCTAGCGGGAGGCACAGATACGCAGTATTTT. Its translation: CASRLAGGTDTQYF.

The CDR3 region has the DNA TGTGCCAGCAGCAAACTAGCGGGCTCCTACAATGAGCAGTTCTTC. Protein: CASSKLAGSYNEQFF. The rearrangement links TRBV13 to TRBJ2-1, with 9 bases identical to TRBD2. The CDR3 extends over 15 amino acids. CDR1 is PRHDT, CDR2 FYEKMQ, per germline (reference sequence). V lost 5 bases to trimming and J lost 0 bases; unmatched junction nucleotides: 2.

The chain joins TRBV2 to TRBJ1-5; D is possibly TRBD1 (5 bases). Germline V gives CDR1 SNHLY, CDR2 FYNNEI. V lost 7 bases and J lost 7, with 14 bases in between. The CDR3 covers 13 residues. The CDR3 protein is CASTGQGRQPQHF. In DNA form, the CDR3 reads TGTGCCAGCACCGGACAAGGGCGCCAGCCCCAGCATTTT.

This rearrangement joins TRBV6-4 to TRBJ2-2, with D perhaps matching TRBD1 (6 bases). Trimming pared 5 bases from V and 7 bases from J, leaving 11 bases between. This CDR3 region has 13 residues. Germline V CDR1 and CDR2: MRHNA, SNTAGT. This CDR3 is CASSNRDGGELFF. The CDR3 region has the DNA TGTGCCAGCAGTAACAGGGATGGCGGGGAGCTGTTTTTT.

The genes are TRBV21-1 and TRBJ2-6; the listed D gene, TRBD1, was not tested against the DNA. TRBV21-1 is a recognized pseudogene. The CDR3 is made up of 17 amino acids. Here the CDR3 reads CASSASGQVSGANVLTF. The DNA for the CDR3 is TGTGCCAGCAGCGCCTCTGGACAGGTCTCTGGGGCCAACGTCCTGACTTTC.

J is TRBJ1-2 and V is TRBV6-7; no firm D call. TRBV6-7 is classed as an ORF, of uncertain function. This CDR3 contains 18 residues. V dropped 1 base and J dropped 3 bases, with 21 bases sitting between them. CDR3 sequence: CASSYYWVASRRDYGYTF. Here the CDR3 DNA reads TGTGCCAGCAGTTACTACTGGGTCGCTTCTCGGCGGGACTATGGCTACACCTTC.

CDR3 coding DNA: TGTGCCAGCAGCTCCCTGACTAGCGGGGCCTCCTACGAGCAGTACTTC. Amino acids: CASSSLTSGASYEQYF. The chain combines TRBV7-9 with TRBJ2-7; the match to TRBD2 covers 11 bases. The V gene's germline CDR1 is SEHNR and CDR2 FQNEAQ (reference sequence). The CDR3 is 16 residues long. V shed 4 bases, J shed 0 bases, and the junction held 5 bases outside the gene matches.

This clone turned up a few times. The gene calls are TRBV27 and TRBJ1-1; D not resolved. Germline loops: CDR1 MNHEY, CDR2 SMNVEV (reference sequence). The ends were cut back, 4 bases at V and 0 bases at J, with 9 bases in the middle. The CDR3 length is 14 residues. The CDR3 DNA reads as TGTGCCAGCAGTTCCCCTTCCTTGAACACTGAAGCTTTCTTT. Translating gives CASSSPSLNTEAFF.

The rearrangement joins TRBV7-2 to TRBJ1-1; D is ambiguous. Germline V lookup: CDR1 SGHTA, CDR2 FQGNSA. V gave up 6 bases and J gave up 4 bases, with 15 bases separating them. The CDR3 totals 14 residues. In DNA form, the CDR3 reads TGTGCCAGCAGGGTTGGGCCCGAGGGCACTGAAGCTTTCTTT. Encoded protein: CASRVGPEGTEAFF. Supplemented by reference TRBV7-2 and TRBJ1-1, the full variable domain reads GAGVSQSPSNKVTEKGKDVELRCDPISGHTALYWYRQSLGQGLEFLIYFQGNSAPDKSGLPSDRFSAERTGGSVSTLTIQRTQQEDSAVYLCASRVGPEGTEAFFGQGTRLTVV.

The rearrangement uses TRBV18 and TRBJ1-1; D is unresolved. The CDR3 length is 13 residues. V dropped 8 bases and J dropped 0 bases, with 10 bases sitting between them. The germline CDR1 and CDR2 sequences are KGHSH and LQKENI. Here the CDR3 reads CASRGYMNTEAFF. CDR3 in DNA: TGTGCCAGCCGGGGATACATGAACACTGAAGCTTTCTTT. The full variable domain, rest sourced from reference TRBV18 and TRBJ1-1, is NAGVMQNPRHLVRRRGQEARLRCSPMKGHSHVYWYRQLPEEGLKFMVYLQKENIIDESGMPKERFSAEFPKEGPSILRIQQVVRGDSAAYFCASRGYMNTEAFFGQGTRLTVV.

For the CDR3, the DNA is TGTGCCAGCAGTTTAGGAAGGGGGCCTTTAGGAGTTCTGTTTTTT. This translates into CASSLGRGPLGVLFF. The chain combines TRBV6-6 with TRBJ1-4; the match to TRBD1 covers 7 bases. The CDR3 is made up of 15 amino acids. J lost 14 bases, V lost 4 bases, and 16 bases had no gene match. Per germline, CDR1 MNHNY and CDR2 SVGAGI (reference sequence).

The CDR3 sequence: CASSLEAAGGEQYF. CDR3 coding DNA: TGTGCCAGCAGCTTAGAAGCTGCGGGGGGTGAGCAGTACTTC. V gene TRBV7-6 combines with J gene TRBJ2-7, with 8 bases that match TRBD2. The germline gives CDR1 SGHVS, CDR2 FNYEAQ. The CDR3 is 14 amino acids. V gave up 1 base and J gave up 7 bases; unmatched junction bases: 6.